These 7 T cell receptor beta chains came from one sample sequenced in a study of blood T cells in healthy people across ages. For the second PCR, which ran for roughly 6 to 12 cycles, a sample-barcoded 5' primer and a J-beta primer mix were used. TCRdb used MiXCR to reprocess the 5' RACE reads, holding one entry per CDR3 protein. The table records some 1.8 million distinct CDR3 sequences, 39% of them present only once. Specimen: blood. The receptors come from a human donor in good health.

This chain uses TRBV7-9 with TRBJ1-6, with a weak D call TRBD1 (6 bases). Germline lookup yields CDR1 SEHNR and CDR2 FQNEAQ (reference sequence). The V end lost 1 base, the J end lost 8 bases, and 18 bases lay between the germline ends. This CDR3 contains 17 residues. Written as DNA, the CDR3 is TGTGCCAGCAGCTTAGATATGGGCGGCAGGGGCTATTCACCCCTCCACTTT. Translated, it gives CASSLDMGGRGYSPLHF.

The chain joins TRBV5-1 to TRBJ1-1; weak D call: TRBD1 (5 bases). The CDR3 spans 15 residues. Germline loops: CDR1 SGHRS, CDR2 YFSETQ. Trimming took off 2 bases at V and 1 base at J, with 12 bases between the two ends. CDR3 amino acids: CASSFASGTNTEAFF. Written as DNA, the CDR3 is TGCGCCAGCAGCTTTGCCTCCGGGACGAACACTGAAGCTTTCTTT.

This chain connects TRBV5-1 to TRBJ1-2; possibly TRBD1 for D (5 bases). Trimming took off 4 bases at V and 4 bases at J, with 17 bases between the two ends. The CDR3 is 15 amino acids. Germline CDR1 and CDR2: SGHRS and YFSETQ. In DNA, the CDR3 is TGCGCCAGCAGCACCGGGGCCAATAAGGGCTATGGCTACACCTTC. Protein product: CASSTGANKGYGYTF.

This clonotype was seen a handful of times. The V call is TRBV29-1, the J call TRBJ1-2; unclear D gene. Looked up from germline, CDR1 is SQVTM and CDR2 is ANQGSEA. V lost 7 bases and J 8 bases, leaving 23 bases between the germline ends. The CDR3 is 14 residues long. CDR3 residues: CSAGLSGRARGYTF. In nucleotides, the CDR3 is TGCAGCGCGGGGTTATCCGGGCGAGCGCGGGGCTACACCTTC.

The V gene is TRBV7-9, the J gene TRBJ1-4; D perhaps matches TRBD1 (5 bases). Trimming cost V 0 bases and J 5 bases, with 13 bases left between them. CDR1 is SEHNR and CDR2 is FQNEAQ in the germline V gene (reference sequence). The length of the CDR3 is 16 residues. This chain's CDR3 is CASSLALGGTNEKLFF. DNA of the CDR3: TGTGCCAGCAGCTTAGCGTTGGGGGGAACCAATGAAAAACTGTTTTTT.

This clonotype has a single count. The V call is TRBV11-1, the J call TRBJ2-1, with 8 bases that match TRBD2. The V and J ends lost 4 bases and 3 bases, in that order; junction bases with no gene match: 8. The CDR3 has 16 residues. Per the germline V gene, CDR1 is SGHAT and CDR2 is FQDESV (reference sequence). In nucleotides, the CDR3 is TGTGCCAGCAGCTCCTTACCGGGAGGGGTCTACAATGAGCAGTTCTTC. Protein product: CASSSLPGGVYNEQFF. Full variable domain (remainder filled in from reference TRBV11-1 and TRBJ2-1): EAEVAQSPRYKITEKSQAVAFWCDPISGHATLYWYRQILGQGPELLVQFQDESVVDDSQLPKDRFSAERLKGVDSTLKIQPAELGDSAMYLCASSSLPGGVYNEQFFGPGTRLTVL.

This clonotype was found once. This rearrangement joins TRBV12-5 to TRBJ1-4; weak D call: TRBD1 (6 bases). V lost 2 bases and J 8 bases, leaving 36 bases between the germline ends. Germline V gene lookup returns CDR1 LGHNT and CDR2 FRNRAP. The CDR3 covers 22 residues. The CDR3 spells CASGLLPLNRVHQSSRREKLFF. The CDR3 coding sequence is TGTGCTAGTGGTTTGCTCCCGCTTAACAGGGTCCACCAATCTAGTCGCCGGGAAAAACTGTTTTTT.